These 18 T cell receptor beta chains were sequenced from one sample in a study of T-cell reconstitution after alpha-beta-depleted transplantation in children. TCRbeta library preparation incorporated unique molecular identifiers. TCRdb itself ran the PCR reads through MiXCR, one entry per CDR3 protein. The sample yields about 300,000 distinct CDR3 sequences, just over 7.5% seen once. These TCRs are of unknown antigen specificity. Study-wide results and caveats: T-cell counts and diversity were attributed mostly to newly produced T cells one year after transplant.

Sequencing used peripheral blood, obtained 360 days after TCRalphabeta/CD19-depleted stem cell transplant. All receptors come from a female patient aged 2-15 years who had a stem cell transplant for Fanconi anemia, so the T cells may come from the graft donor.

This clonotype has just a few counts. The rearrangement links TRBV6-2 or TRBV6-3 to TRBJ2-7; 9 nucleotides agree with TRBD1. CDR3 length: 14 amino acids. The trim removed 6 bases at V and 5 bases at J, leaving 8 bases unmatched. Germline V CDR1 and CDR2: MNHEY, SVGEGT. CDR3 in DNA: TGTGCCAGCAGCCTGGGGACAGGGTCCAACGAGCAGTACGTC. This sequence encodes CASSLGTGSNEQYV.

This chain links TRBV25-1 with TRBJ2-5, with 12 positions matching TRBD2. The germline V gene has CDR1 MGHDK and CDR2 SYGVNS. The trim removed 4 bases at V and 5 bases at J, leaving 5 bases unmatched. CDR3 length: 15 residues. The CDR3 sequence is CASSGGLAGRETQYF. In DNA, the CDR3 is TGTGCCAGCAGTGGCGGACTAGCGGGAAGGGAGACCCAGTACTTC.

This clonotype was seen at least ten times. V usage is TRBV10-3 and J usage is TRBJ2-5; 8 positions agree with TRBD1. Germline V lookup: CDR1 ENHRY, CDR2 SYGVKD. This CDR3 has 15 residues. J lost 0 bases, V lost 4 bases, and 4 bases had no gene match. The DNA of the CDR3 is TGTGCCATCAGTGGGGACAGGAGATACCAAGAGACCCAGTACTTC. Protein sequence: CAISGDRRYQETQYF.

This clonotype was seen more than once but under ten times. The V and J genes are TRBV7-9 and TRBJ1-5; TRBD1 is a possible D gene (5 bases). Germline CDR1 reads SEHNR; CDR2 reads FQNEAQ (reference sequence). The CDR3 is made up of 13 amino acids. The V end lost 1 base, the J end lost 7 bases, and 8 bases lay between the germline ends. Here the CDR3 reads CASSLGGTQPQHF. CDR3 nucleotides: TGTGCCAGCAGCTTAGGGGGCACCCAGCCCCAGCATTTT.

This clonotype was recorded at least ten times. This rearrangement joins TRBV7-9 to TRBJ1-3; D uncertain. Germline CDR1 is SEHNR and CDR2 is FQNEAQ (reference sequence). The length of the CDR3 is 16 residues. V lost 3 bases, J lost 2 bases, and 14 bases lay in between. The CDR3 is CASSFHLMATGNTIYF. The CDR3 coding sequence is TGTGCCAGCAGCTTTCACCTTATGGCCACTGGAAACACCATATATTTT.

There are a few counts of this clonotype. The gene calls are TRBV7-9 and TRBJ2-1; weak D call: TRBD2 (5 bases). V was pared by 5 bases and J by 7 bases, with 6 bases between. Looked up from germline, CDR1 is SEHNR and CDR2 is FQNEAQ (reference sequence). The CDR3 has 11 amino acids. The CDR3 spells CASSGLNEQFF. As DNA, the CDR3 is TGTGCCAGCAGCGGACTGAATGAGCAGTTCTTC.

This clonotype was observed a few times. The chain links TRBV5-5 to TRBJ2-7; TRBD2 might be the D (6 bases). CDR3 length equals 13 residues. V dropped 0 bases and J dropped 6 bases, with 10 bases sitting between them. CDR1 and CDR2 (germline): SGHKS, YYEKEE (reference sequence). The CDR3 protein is CASSLAGGTEQYV. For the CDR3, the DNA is TGTGCCAGCAGCTTGGCCGGCGGGACCGAGCAGTACGTC.

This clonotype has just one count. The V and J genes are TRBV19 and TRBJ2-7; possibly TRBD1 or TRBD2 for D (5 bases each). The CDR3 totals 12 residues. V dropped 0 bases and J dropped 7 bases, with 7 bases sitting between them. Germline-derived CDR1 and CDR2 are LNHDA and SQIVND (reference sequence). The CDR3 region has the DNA TGTGCCAGTAGTATAGATGGGGGTGAGCAGTACTTC. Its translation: CASSIDGGEQYF.

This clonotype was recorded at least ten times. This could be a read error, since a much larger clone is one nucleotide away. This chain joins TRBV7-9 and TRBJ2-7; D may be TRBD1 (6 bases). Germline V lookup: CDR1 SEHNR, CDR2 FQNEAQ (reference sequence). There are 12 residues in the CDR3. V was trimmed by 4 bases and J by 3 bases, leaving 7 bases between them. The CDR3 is CASSWDNYEQYF. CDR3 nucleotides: TGTGCCAGCAGCTGGGACAACTACGAGCAGTACTTC.

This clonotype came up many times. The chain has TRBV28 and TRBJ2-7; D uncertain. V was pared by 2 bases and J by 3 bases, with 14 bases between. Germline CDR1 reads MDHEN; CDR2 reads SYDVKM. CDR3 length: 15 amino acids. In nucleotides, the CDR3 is TGTGCCAGCAGTTTAAGTCCCCGGAGAGGCTACGAGCAGTACTTC. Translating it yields CASSLSPRRGYEQYF.

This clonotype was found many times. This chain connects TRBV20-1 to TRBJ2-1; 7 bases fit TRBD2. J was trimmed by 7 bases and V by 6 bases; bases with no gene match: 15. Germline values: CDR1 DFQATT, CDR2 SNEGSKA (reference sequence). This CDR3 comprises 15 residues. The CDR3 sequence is CSAWLAGVSANEQFF. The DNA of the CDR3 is TGCAGTGCCTGGCTGGCGGGAGTCAGCGCGAATGAGCAGTTCTTC.

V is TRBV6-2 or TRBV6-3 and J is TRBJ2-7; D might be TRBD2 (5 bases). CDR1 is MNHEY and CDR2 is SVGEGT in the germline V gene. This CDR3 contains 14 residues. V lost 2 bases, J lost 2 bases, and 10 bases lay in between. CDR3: CASSYRVGTYEQYF. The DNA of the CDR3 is TGTGCCAGCAGTTACAGGGTCGGGACCTACGAGCAGTACTTC.

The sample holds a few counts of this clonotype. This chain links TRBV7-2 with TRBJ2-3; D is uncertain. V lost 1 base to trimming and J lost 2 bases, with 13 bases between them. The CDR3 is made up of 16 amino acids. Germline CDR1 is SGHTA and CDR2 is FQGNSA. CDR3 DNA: TGTGCCAGCAGCTTAGGTCTACCGGCCCACACAGATACGCAGTATTTT. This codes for CASSLGLPAHTDTQYF.

Here the CDR3 reads CASSVWDRGVISGELFF. DNA for the CDR3: TGTGCCAGCAGTGTATGGGACAGGGGGGTGATATCCGGGGAGCTGTTTTTT. This chain connects TRBV6-1 to TRBJ2-2, with 11 bases that match TRBD1. The trim removed 4 bases at V and 6 bases at J, leaving 10 bases unmatched. Germline V gene sequence: CDR1 MNHNS, CDR2 SASEGT. There are 17 residues in the CDR3.

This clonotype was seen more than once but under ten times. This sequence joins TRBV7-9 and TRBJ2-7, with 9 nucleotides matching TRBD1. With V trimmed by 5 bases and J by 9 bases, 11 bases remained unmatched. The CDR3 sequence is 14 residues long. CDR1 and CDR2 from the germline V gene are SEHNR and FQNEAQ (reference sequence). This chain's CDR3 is CASSPWDREGSQYF. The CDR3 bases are TGTGCCAGCAGCCCCTGGGACAGGGAAGGTTCGCAGTACTTC. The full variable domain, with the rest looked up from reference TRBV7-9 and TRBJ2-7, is DTGVSQNPRHKITKRGQNVTFRCDPISEHNRLYWYRQTLGQGPEFLTYFQNEAQLEKSRLLSDRFSAERPKGSFSTLEIQRTEQGDSAMYLCASSPWDREGSQYFGPGTRLTVT.

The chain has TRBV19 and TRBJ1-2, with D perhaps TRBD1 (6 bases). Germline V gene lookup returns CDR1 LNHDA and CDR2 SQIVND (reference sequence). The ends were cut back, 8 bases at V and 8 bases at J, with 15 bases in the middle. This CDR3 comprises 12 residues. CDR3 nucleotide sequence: TGTGCCAGTGGCTTCGCGGGGGGCGGCTACACCTTC. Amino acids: CASGFAGGGYTF.

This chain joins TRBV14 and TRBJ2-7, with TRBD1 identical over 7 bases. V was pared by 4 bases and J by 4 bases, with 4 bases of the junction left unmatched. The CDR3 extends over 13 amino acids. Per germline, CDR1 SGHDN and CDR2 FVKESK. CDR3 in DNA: TGTGCCAGCAGCCGGGACAGATTGTACGAGCAGTACTTC. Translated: CASSRDRLYEQYF.

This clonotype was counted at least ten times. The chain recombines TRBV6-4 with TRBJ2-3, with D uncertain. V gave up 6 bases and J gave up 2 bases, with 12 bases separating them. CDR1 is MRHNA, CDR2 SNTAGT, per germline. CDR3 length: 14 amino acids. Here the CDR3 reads CASRAGPDTDTQYF. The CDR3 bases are TGTGCCAGCAGAGCCGGGCCGGACACAGATACGCAGTATTTT.